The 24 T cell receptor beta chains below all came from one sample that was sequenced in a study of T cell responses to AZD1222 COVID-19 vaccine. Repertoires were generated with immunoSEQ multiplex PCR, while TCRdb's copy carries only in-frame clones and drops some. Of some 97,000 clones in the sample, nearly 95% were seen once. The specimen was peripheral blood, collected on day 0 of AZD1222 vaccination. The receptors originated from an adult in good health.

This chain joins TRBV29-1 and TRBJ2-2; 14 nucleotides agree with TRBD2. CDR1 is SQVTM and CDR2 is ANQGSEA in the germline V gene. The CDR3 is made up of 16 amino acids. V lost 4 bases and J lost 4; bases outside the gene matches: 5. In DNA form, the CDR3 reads TGCAGCGTTGGACTAGCGGGAGGGCCGGGCACCGGGGAGCTGTTTTTT. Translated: CSVGLAGGPGTGELFF.

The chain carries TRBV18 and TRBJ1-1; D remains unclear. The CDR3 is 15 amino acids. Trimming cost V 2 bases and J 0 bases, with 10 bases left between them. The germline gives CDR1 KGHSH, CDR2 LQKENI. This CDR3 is CASSPGLHMNTEAFF. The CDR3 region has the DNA TGTGCCAGCTCACCAGGTCTTCACATGAACACTGAAGCTTTCTTT.

The CDR3 nucleotides are TGTGCCAGCAGCCAAGATTGGGCAGTTCCCTACGAGCAGTACTTC. As protein: CASSQDWAVPYEQYF. The rearrangement joins TRBV4-2 to TRBJ2-7, with D hard to call. V was pared by 0 bases and J by 2 bases, with 11 bases between. The CDR3 spans 15 residues. The germline V gene has CDR1 LGHNA and CDR2 YNFKEQ.

CDR3 loop: CASSLGTPRGNQPQHF. CDR3 sequence (DNA): TGTGCCAGCTCACTTGGGACTCCCCGGGGCAATCAGCCCCAGCATTTT. The chain recombines TRBV18 with TRBJ1-5; weak D call: TRBD1 (5 bases). Trimming pared 4 bases from V and 2 bases from J, leaving 15 bases between. Germline V gene sequence: CDR1 KGHSH, CDR2 LQKENI. CDR3 size: 16 residues.

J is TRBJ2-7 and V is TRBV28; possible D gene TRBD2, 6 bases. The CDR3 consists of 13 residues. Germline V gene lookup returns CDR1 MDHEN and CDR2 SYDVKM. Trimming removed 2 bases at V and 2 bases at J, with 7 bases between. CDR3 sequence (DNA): TGTGCCAGCAGTTTAAGCGGGCCCTACGAGCAGTACTTC. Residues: CASSLSGPYEQYF.

This chain's CDR3 is CASSESWTGPFGNQPQHF. CDR3 DNA sequence: TGTGCCAGCAGTGAATCTTGGACAGGACCCTTTGGCAATCAGCCCCAGCATTTT. J is TRBJ1-5 and V is TRBV6-1, with TRBD1 matching over 7 bases. Germline V gives CDR1 MNHNS, CDR2 SASEGT. Trimming at V came to 2 bases and at J to 2 bases, leaving 12 bases not matched to a gene. The CDR3 contains 18 residues.

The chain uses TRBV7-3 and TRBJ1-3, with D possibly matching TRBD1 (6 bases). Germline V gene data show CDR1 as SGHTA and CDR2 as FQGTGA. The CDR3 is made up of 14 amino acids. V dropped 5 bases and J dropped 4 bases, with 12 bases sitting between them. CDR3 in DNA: TGTGCCAGCAGCAGTGGACAGCCCGGAAACACCATATATTTT. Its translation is CASSSGQPGNTIYF.

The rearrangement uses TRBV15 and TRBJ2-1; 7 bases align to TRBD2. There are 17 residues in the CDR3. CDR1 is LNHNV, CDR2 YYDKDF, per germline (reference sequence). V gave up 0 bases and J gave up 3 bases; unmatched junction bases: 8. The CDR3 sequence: CATSRDLGAGFYNEQFF. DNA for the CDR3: TGTGCCACCAGCAGAGATTTAGGAGCGGGGTTCTACAATGAGCAGTTCTTC.

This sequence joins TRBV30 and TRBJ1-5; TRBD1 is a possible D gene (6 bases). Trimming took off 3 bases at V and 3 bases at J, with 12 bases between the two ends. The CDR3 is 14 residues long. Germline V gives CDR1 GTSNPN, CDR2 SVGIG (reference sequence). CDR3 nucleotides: TGTGCCTGGAGATCCACAGGGCCCAATCAGCCCCAGCATTTT. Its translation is CAWRSTGPNQPQHF.

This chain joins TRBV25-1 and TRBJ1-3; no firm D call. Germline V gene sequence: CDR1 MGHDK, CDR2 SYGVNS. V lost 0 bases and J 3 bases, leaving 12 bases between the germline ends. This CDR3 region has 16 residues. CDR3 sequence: CASSEYEGFGGNTIYF. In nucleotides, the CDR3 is TGTGCCAGCAGTGAATATGAGGGATTCGGTGGAAACACCATATATTTT. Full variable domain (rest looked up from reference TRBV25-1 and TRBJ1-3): EADIYQTPRYLVIGTGKKITLECSQTMGHDKMYWYQQDPGMELHLIHYSYGVNSTEKGDLSSESTVSRIRTEHFPLTLESARPSHTSQYLCASSEYEGFGGNTIYFGEGSWLTVV.

CDR3 coding DNA: TGTGCCAGCAGACCACAGGGGGCAGGAAACACCATATATTTT. Its protein is CASRPQGAGNTIYF. The V call is TRBV6-5, the J call TRBJ1-3; 9 nucleotides align to TRBD1. V was pared by 6 bases and J by 4 bases, with 4 bases of the junction left unmatched. Germline V gene lookup returns CDR1 MNHEY and CDR2 SVGAGI. This CDR3 region has 14 residues.

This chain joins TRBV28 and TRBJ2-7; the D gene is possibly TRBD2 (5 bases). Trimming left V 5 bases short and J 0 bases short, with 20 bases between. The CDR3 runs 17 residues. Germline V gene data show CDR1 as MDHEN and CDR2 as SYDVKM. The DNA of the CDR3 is TGTGCCAGCAGTATGTCGGGCGAAGAGGGCTCCTCCTACGAGCAGTACTTC. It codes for CASSMSGEEGSSYEQYF.

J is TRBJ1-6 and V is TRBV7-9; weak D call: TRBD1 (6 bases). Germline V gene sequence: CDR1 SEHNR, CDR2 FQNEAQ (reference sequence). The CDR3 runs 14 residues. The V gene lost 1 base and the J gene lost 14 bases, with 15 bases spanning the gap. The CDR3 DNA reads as TGTGCCAGCAGCTTAGACAGGGCGGATCGCACCCTCCACTTT. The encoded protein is CASSLDRADRTLHF.

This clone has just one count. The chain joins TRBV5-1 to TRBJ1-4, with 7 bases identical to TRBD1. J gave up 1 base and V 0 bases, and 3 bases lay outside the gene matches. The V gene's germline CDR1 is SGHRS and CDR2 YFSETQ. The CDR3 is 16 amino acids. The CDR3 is CASSLGQGVTNEKLFF. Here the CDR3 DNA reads TGCGCCAGCAGCTTGGGACAGGGTGTAACTAATGAAAAACTGTTTTTT. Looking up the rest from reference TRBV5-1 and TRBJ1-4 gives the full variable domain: KAGVTQTPRYLIKTRGQQVTLSCSPISGHRSVSWYQQTPGQGLQFLFEYFSETQRNKGNFPGRFSGRQFSNSRSEMNVSTLELGDSALYLCASSLGQGVTNEKLFFGSGTQLSVL.

The CDR3 DNA reads TGTGCCAGCAGTTTGCCCGGACTAGCGGGAGGGCCTGCAGATACGCAGTATTTT. It specifies CASSLPGLAGGPADTQYF. This chain links TRBV27 with TRBJ2-3; TRBD2 matches 15 bases. Germline V gene lookup returns CDR1 MNHEY and CDR2 SMNVEV (reference sequence). The length of the CDR3 is 18 residues. The ends lost 3 bases at V and 4 bases at J; junction bases unmatched: 8.

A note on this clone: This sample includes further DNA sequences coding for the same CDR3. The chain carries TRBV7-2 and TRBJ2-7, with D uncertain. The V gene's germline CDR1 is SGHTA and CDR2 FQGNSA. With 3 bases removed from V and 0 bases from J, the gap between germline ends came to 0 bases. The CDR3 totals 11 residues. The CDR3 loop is CASSFSYEQYF. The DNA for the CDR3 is TGTGCCAGCAGCTTCTCCTACGAGCAGTACTTC. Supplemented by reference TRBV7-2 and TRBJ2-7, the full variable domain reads GAGVSQSPSNKVTEKGKDVELRCDPISGHTALYWYRQSLGQGLEFLIYFQGNSAPDKSGLPSDRFSAERTGGSVSTLTIQRTQQEDSAVYLCASSFSYEQYFGPGTRLTVT.

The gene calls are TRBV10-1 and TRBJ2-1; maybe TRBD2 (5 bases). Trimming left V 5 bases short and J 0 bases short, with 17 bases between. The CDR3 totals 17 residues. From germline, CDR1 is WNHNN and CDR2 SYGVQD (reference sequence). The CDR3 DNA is TGCGCCAGCAGTCCGGAGGTAGGCTATAGCTCCTACAATGAGCAGTTCTTC. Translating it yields CASSPEVGYSSYNEQFF.

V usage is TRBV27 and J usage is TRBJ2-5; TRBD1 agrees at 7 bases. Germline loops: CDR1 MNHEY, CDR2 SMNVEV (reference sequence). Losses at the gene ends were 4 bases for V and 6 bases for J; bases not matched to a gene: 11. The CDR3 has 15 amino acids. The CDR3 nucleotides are TGTGCCAGCAGTTCTACAGGGGATCCTAGGAAGACCCAGTACTTC. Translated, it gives CASSSTGDPRKTQYF.

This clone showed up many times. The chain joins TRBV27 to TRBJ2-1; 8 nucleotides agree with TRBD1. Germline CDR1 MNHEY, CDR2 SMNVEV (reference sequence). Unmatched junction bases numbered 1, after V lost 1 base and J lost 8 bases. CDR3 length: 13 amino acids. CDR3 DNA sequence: TGTGCCAGCAGTTTATTGACAGGGGATGAGCAGTTCTTC. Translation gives CASSLLTGDEQFF.

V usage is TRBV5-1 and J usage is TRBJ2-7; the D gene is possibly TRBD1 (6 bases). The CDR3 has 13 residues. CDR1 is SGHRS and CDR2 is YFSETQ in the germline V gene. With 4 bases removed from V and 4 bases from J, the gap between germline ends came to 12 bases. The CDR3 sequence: CASSPNTGYEQYF. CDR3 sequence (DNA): TGCGCCAGCAGCCCAAACACAGGGTACGAGCAGTACTTC.

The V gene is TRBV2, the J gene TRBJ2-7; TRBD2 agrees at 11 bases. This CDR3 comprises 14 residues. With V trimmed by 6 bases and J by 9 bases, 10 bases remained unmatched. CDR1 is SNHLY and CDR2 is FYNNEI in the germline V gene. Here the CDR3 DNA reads TGTGCCAGCAGGGTAACTAGCGGGGGCCCGCTGCAGTACTTC. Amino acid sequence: CASRVTSGGPLQYF.

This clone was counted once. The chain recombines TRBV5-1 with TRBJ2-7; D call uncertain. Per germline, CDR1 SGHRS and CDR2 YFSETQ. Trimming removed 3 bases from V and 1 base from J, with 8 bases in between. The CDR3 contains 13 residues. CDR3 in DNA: TGCGCCAGCAGCTCCTCTAGATCCTACGAGCAGTACTTC. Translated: CASSSSRSYEQYF. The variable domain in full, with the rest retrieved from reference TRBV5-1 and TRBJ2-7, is KAGVTQTPRYLIKTRGQQVTLSCSPISGHRSVSWYQQTPGQGLQFLFEYFSETQRNKGNFPGRFSGRQFSNSRSEMNVSTLELGDSALYLCASSSSRSYEQYFGPGTRLTVT.

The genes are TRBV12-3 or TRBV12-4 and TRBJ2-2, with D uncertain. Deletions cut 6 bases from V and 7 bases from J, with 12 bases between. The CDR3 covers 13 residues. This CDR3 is CASSEVAYGELFF. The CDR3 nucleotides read TGTGCCAGCAGCGAGGTTGCCTACGGGGAGCTGTTTTTT.

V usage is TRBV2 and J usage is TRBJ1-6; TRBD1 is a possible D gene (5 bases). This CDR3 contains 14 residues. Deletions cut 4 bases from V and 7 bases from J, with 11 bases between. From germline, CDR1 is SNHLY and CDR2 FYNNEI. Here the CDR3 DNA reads TGTGCCAGCAGTGTCGGGGGAATAAATTCACCCCTCCACTTT. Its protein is CASSVGGINSPLHF.